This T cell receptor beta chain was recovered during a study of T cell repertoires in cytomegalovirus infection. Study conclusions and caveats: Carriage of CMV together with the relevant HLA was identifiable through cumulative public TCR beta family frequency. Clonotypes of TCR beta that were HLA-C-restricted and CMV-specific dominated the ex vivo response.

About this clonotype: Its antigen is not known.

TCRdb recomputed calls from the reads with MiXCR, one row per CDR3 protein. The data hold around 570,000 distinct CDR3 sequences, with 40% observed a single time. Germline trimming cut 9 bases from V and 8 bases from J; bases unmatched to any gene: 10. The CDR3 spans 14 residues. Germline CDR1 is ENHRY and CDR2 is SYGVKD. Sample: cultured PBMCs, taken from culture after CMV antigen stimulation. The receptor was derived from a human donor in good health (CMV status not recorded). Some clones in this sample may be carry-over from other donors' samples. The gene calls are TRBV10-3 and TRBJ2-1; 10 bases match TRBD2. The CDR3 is CAITGKRGGHEQFF. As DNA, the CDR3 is TGTGCCATAACCGGCAAGCGGGGGGGCCATGAGCAGTTCTTC.